The T cell receptor (beta chain) under discussion was sequenced for a study of blood T cell repertoires in COVID-19. Study as a whole: Samples taken during acute and convalescent COVID-19 were collected in the United States, Italy and Spain.

V lost 7 bases, J lost 0 bases, and 11 bases stayed unmatched. Germline CDR1 LNHDA, CDR2 SQIVND (reference sequence). There are 18 residues in the CDR3. Measured with immunoSEQ multiplex PCR; TCRdb has only the in-frame clones, and not every one. Of some 230,000 clones listed, 86% are singletons. The sequenced sample was peripheral blood. This clonotype was obtained from a man aged 30-40 years who had recovered from COVID-19. The chain combines TRBV19 with TRBJ1-5; 11 nucleotides match TRBD1. The CDR3 sequence is CASTEHGDRGNSNQPQHF. Here the CDR3 DNA reads TGTGCCAGTACGGAGCATGGGGACAGGGGGAATAGCAATCAGCCCCAGCATTTT.